This T cell receptor (beta chain) was recorded in a study of blood T cell repertoires in COVID-19. Study in general: Nucleic acid was either cDNA or gDNA, and it came from T cells, B-cell-depleted T cells, or PBMCs.

The ends were cut back, 6 bases at V and 7 bases at J, with 12 bases in the middle. The CDR3 runs 12 residues. Germline CDR1 and CDR2: ENHRY and SYGVKD. Original handling: Amplification of reference gene primers provided the estimated nucleated cell counts. Sequencing was performed with immunoSEQ multiplex PCR; in TCRdb, only in-frame clones are kept and a portion is missing. V and J calls plus clone size are reproduced from that table; the DNA served to infer D and trimming. The sample holds 35,000 or so clones, 80% seen once. V usage is TRBV10-3 and J usage is TRBJ1-2; D gene uncertain. The clonotype was recovered from a woman aged 65 to 85 with acute or convalescent COVID-19. The sample consisted of peripheral blood. The CDR3 loop reads CAISPQVGGYTF. DNA of the CDR3: TGTGCCATCAGCCCGCAGGTGGGTGGCTACACCTTC.